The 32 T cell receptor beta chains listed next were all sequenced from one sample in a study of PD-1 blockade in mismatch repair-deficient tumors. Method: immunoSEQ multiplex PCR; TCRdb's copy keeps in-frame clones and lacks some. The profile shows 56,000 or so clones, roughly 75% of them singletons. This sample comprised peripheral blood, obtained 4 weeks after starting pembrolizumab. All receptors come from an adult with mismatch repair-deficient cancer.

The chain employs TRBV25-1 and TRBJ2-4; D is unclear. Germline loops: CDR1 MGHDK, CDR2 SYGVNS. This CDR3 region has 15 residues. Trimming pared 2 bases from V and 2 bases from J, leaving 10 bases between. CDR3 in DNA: TGTGCCAGCAGTGAAGCCCAAGGGACCAAAAACATTCAGTACTTC. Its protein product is CASSEAQGTKNIQYF. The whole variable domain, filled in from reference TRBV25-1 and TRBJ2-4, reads EADIYQTPRYLVIGTGKKITLECSQTMGHDKMYWYQQDPGMELHLIHYSYGVNSTEKGDLSSESTVSRIRTEHFPLTLESARPSHTSQYLCASSEAQGTKNIQYFGAGTRLSVL.

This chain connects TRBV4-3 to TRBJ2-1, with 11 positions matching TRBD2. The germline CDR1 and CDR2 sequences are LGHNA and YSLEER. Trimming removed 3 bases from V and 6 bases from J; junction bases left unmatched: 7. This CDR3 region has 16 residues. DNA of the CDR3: TGCGCCAGCAGCCAGGAACTAGCGGGAGTAAGCAATGAGCAGTTCTTC. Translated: CASSQELAGVSNEQFF.

The CDR3 sequence: CASSLDPSGRKTDTQYF. In DNA form, the CDR3 reads TGTGCCAGCAGCTTGGACCCTAGCGGGAGGAAGACAGATACGCAGTATTTT. This rearrangement joins TRBV5-4 to TRBJ2-3, with TRBD2 matching over 11 bases. The CDR3 is made up of 17 amino acids. Germline lookup yields CDR1 SGHNT and CDR2 YYREEE (reference sequence). Germline trimming cut 0 bases from V and 3 bases from J; bases unmatched to any gene: 6.

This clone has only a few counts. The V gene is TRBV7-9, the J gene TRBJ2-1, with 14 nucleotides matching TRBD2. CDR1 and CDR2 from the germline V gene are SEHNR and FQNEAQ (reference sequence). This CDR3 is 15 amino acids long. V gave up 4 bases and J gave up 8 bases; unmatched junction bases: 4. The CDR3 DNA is TGTGCCAGCAGCTGGGGGACTAGCGGGAGTGATGAGCAGTTCTTC. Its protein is CASSWGTSGSDEQFF.

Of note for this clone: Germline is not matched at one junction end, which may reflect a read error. The CDR3 loop reads CASSLGGSEEETQYF. CDR3 nucleotides: TGTGCTAGCAGCTTAGGTGGGAGCGAGGAAGAGACCCAGTACTTC. The chain uses TRBV7-7 and TRBJ2-5, with a tentative D call TRBD2 (5 bases). This CDR3 has 15 residues. CDR1 and CDR2 (germline): SSHAT, FNYEAQ (reference sequence).

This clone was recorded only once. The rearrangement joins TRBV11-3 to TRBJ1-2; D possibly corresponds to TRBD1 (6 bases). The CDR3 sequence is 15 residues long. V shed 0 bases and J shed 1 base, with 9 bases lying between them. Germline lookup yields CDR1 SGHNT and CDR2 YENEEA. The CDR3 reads CASSLEGGLNYGYTF. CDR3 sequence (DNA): TGTGCCAGCAGCTTAGAAGGGGGGCTTAACTATGGCTACACCTTC.

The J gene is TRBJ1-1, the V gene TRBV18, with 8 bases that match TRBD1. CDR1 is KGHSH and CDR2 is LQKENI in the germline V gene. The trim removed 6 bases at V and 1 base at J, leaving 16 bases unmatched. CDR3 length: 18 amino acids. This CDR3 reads CASSSRTWDRRPNTEAFF. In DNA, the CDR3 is TGTGCCAGCTCCTCTCGAACATGGGACAGGAGACCGAACACTGAAGCTTTCTTT.

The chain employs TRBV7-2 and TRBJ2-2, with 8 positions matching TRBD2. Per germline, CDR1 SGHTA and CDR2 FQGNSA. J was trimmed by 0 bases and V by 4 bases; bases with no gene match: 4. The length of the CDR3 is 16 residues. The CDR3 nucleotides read TGTGCCAGCAGCTACAGCGGGAGCGCGAACACCGGGGAGCTGTTTTTT. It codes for CASSYSGSANTGELFF.

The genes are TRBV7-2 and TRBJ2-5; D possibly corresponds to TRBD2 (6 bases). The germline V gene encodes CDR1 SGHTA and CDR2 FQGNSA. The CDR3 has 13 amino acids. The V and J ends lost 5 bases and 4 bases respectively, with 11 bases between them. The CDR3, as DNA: TGTGCCAGCAGCCCCCGGGAGTCAGAGACCCAGTACTTC. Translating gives CASSPRESETQYF.

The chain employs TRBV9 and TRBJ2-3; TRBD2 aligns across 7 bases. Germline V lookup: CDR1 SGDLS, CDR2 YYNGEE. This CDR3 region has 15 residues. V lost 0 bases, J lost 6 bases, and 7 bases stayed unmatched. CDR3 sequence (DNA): TGTGCCAGCAGCGTAGGCGCGGGGGTCACGGATACGCAGTATTTT. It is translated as CASSVGAGVTDTQYF.

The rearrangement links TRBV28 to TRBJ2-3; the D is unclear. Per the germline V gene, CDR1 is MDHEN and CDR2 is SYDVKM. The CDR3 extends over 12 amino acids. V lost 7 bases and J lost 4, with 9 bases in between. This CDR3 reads CASIKNPDTQYF. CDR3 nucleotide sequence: TGTGCCAGCATCAAGAACCCAGATACGCAGTATTTT.

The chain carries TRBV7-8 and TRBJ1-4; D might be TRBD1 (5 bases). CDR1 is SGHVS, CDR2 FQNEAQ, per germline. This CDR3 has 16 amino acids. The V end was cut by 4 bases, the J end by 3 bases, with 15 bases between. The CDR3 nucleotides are TGTGCCAGCAGCTATGGCGAGGGACGGCCTAATGAAAAACTGTTTTTT. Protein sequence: CASSYGEGRPNEKLFF.

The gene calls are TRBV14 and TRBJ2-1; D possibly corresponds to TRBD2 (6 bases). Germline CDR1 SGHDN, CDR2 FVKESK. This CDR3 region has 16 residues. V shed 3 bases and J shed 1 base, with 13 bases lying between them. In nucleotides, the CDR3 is TGTGCCAGCAGCCAGCTCGGGAGTCATTCCTACAATGAGCAGTTCTTC. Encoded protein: CASSQLGSHSYNEQFF.

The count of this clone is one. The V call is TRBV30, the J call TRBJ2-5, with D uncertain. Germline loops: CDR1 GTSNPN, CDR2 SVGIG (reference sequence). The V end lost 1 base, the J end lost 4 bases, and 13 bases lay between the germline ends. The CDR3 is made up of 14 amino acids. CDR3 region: CAWSEDGSPETQYF. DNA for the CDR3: TGTGCCTGGAGTGAGGACGGGTCCCCAGAGACCCAGTACTTC. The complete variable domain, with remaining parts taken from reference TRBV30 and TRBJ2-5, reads SQTIHQWPATLVQPVGSPLSLECTVEGTSNPNLYWYRQAAGRGLQLLFYSVGIGQISSEVPQNLSASRPQDRQFILSSKKLLLSDSGFYLCAWSEDGSPETQYFGPGTRLLVL.

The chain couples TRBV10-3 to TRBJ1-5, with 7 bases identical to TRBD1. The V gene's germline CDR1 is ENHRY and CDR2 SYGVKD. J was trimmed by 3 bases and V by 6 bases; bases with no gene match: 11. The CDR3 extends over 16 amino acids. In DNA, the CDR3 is TGTGCCATCAGCCCCTACCCGACAGGGATCAATCAGCCCCAGCATTTT. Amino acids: CAISPYPTGINQPQHF.

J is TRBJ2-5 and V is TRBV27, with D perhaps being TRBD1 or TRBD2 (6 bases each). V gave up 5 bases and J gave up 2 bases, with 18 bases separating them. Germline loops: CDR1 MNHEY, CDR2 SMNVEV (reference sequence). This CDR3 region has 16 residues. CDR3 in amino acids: CASSPRGAGRQETQYF. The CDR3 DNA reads TGTGCCAGCAGTCCGAGGGGGGCGGGCCGACAAGAGACCCAGTACTTC.

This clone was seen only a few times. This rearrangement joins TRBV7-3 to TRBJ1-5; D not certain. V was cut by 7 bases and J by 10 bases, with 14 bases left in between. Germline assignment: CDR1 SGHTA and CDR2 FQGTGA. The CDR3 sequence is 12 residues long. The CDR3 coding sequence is TGTGCCAGCATCAACACCGGCGGACCCCAGCATTTT. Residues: CASINTGGPQHF.

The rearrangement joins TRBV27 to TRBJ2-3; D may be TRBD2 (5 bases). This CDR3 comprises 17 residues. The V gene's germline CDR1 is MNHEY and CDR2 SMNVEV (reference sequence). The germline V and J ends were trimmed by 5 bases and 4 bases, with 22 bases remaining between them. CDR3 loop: CASSSVWSRGIADTQYF. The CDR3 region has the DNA TGTGCCAGCAGTAGCGTTTGGAGTCGAGGGATCGCAGATACGCAGTATTTT.

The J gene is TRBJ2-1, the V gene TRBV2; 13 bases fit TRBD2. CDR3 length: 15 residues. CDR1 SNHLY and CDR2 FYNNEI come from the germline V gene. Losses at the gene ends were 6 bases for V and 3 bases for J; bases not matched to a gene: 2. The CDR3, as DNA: TGTGCCAGCAGACGGACTAGCGGGAGCTACAATGAGCAGTTCTTC. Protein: CASRRTSGSYNEQFF.

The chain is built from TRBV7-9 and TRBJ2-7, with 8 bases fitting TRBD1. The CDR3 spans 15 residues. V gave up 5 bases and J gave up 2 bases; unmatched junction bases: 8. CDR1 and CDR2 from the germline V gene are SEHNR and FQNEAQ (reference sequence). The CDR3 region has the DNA TGTGCCAGCAGCCAAGACAGGGGCCCGCCCTACGAGCAGTACTTC. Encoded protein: CASSQDRGPPYEQYF.

CDR3 sequence: CASTPPGQGALYGYTF. The CDR3 nucleotides read TGTGCCAGTACCCCACCGGGACAGGGGGCTCTGTATGGCTACACCTTC. The genes are TRBV19 and TRBJ1-2; 12 positions agree with TRBD1. Trimming removed 7 bases from V and 5 bases from J; junction bases left unmatched: 11. This CDR3 has 16 residues. The germline CDR1 and CDR2 sequences are LNHDA and SQIVND (reference sequence).

In DNA, the CDR3 is TGTGCCAGCAGCCTCAAGTTGGGCACTGAAGCTTTCTTT. Translation: CASSLKLGTEAFF. The rearrangement links TRBV7-6 to TRBJ1-1, with D unclear. Germline assignment: CDR1 SGHVS and CDR2 FNYEAQ. With 5 bases removed from V and 4 bases from J, the gap between germline ends came to 11 bases. This CDR3 comprises 13 residues.

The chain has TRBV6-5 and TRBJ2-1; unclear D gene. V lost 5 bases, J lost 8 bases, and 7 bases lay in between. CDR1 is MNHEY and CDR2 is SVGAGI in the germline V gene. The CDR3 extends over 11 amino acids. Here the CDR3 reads CASSPGDEQFF. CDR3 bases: TGTGCCAGCAGTCCCGGAGATGAGCAGTTCTTC.

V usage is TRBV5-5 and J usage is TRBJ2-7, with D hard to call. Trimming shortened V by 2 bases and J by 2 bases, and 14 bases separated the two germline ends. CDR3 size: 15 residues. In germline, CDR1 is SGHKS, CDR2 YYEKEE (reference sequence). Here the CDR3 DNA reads TGTGCCAGCAGCTTTGACCCGGCCCTCGCCTACGAGCAGTACTTC. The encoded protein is CASSFDPALAYEQYF.

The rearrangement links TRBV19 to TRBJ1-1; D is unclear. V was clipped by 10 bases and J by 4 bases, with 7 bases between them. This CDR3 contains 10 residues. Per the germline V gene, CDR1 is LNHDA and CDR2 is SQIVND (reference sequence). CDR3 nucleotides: TGTGCCACCCAAACCACTGAAGCTTTCTTT. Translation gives CATQTTEAFF.

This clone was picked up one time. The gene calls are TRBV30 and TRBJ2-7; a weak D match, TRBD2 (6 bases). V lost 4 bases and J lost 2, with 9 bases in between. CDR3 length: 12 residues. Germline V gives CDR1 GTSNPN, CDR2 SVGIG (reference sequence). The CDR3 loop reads CAWNGLTYEQYF. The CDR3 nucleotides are TGTGCCTGGAATGGACTAACCTACGAGCAGTACTTC. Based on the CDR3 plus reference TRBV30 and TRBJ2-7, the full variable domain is SQTIHQWPATLVQPVGSPLSLECTVEGTSNPNLYWYRQAAGRGLQLLFYSVGIGQISSEVPQNLSASRPQDRQFILSSKKLLLSDSGFYLCAWNGLTYEQYFGPGTRLTVT.

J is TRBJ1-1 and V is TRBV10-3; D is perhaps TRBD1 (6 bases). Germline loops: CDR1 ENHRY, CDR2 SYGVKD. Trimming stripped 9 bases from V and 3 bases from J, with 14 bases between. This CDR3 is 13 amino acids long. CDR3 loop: CAIQGVRDTEAFF. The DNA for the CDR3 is TGTGCCATACAGGGCGTTCGCGACACTGAAGCTTTCTTT.

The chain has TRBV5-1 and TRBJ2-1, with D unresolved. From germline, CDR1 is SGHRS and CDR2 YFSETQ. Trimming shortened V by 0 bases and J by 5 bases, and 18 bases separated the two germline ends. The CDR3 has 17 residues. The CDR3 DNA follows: TGCGCCAGCAGCTTGGCCGGCCCCAGTTCTGTAAACAATGAGCAGTTCTTC. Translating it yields CASSLAGPSSVNNEQFF.

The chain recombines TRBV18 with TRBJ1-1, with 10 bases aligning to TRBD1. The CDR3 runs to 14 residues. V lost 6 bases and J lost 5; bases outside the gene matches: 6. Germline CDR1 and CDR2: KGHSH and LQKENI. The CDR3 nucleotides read TGTGCCAGCTCCCTAGGACAGGGGGTAACTGAAGCTTTCTTT. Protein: CASSLGQGVTEAFF.

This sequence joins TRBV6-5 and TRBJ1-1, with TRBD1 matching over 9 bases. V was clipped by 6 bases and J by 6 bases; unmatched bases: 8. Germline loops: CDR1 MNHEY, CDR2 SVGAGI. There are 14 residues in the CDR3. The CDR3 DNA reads TGTGCCAGCAGAAAGGGACAGGGAGTGTCTGAAGCTTTCTTT. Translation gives CASRKGQGVSEAFF.

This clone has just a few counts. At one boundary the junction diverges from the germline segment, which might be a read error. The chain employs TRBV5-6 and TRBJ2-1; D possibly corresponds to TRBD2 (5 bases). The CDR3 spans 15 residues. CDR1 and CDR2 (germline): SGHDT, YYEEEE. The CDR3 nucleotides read TGTGCCAGCAGCTTGGAGCTGAGGGAATACAGTGAGCAGTTCTTC. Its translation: CASSLELREYSEQFF.

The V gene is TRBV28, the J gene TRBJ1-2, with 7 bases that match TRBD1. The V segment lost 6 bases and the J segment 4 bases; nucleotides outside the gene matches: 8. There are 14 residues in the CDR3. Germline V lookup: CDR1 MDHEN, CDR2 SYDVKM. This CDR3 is CASRREQGFYGYTF. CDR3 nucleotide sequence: TGTGCCAGCAGGAGGGAACAGGGGTTCTATGGCTACACCTTC.